This paragraph covers one TCR beta chain sequence. Sequencing used immunoSEQ multiplex PCR; TCRdb keeps in-frame clones, though not all of them. The repertoire consists of fewer than 90,000 clones, with 94% occurring once and the leading ten covering roughly 3.4%. The data are from a study of cytomegalovirus exposure and HLA in healthy donors. Germline trimming cut 4 bases from V and 6 bases from J; bases unmatched to any gene: 9. Germline CDR1 reads WSHSY; CDR2 reads SAAADI. This CDR3 is built from 15 residues. The TCR was taken from a woman between 18 and 30 years old in good health and CMV-seropositive. The chain couples TRBV10-2 to TRBJ2-1; 7 bases align to TRBD1. The sample comprised PBMCs. Here the CDR3 DNA reads TGCGCCAGCAGTGTTGACAGGGCTAGGTCCAATGAGCAGTTCTTC. Its protein is CASSVDRARSNEQFF.